Below, 27 T cell receptor beta chains from the same sample are listed, as sequenced in a study of graft-versus-host responses after intestinal transplantation. Which antigens these TCRs recognize remains unknown. Measured with immunoSEQ multiplex PCR; TCRdb has only the in-frame clones, and not every one. Here the sample spans about 97,000 clones, roughly 91% being singletons. The material sequenced was unstimulated CD4+ T cells sorted from spleen or lymph node cells, taken before transplant. These receptors all stem from a human donor who was the organ donor for an intestinal transplant.

The chain uses TRBV11-2 and TRBJ1-4; D gene ambiguous. This CDR3 has 15 residues. The V gene lost 5 bases and the J gene lost 8 bases, with 18 bases spanning the gap. Per germline, CDR1 SGHAT and CDR2 FQNNGV. CDR3 sequence reads: CASSLKRGVGEKLFF. The CDR3 DNA reads TGTGCCAGCAGCCTTAAGCGGGGTGTTGGCGAAAAACTGTTTTTT.

On this clone: The junction does not match germline at one end; this may be a read error. The chain combines TRBV7-7 with TRBJ2-5; D is ambiguous. The CDR3 is 13 residues long. Germline V gives CDR1 SSHAT, CDR2 FNYEAQ (reference sequence). CDR3 in amino acids: CASTPILQETQYF. As DNA, the CDR3 is TGTGCTAGCACCCCTATCCTCCAAGAGACCCAGTACTTC.

J is TRBJ1-1 and V is TRBV12-5; D gene unclear. V shed 0 bases and J shed 2 bases, with 16 bases lying between them. The CDR3 is 17 residues long. Germline-derived CDR1 and CDR2 are LGHNT and FRNRAP. CDR3 region: CASGLVASSTSNTEAFF. CDR3 in DNA: TGTGCTAGTGGTTTGGTAGCTTCGAGCACCTCTAACACTGAAGCTTTCTTT. Looking up the rest from reference TRBV12-5 and TRBJ1-1 gives the full variable domain: DARVTQTPRHKVTEMGQEVTMRCQPILGHNTVFWYRQTMMQGLELLAYFRNRAPLDDSGMPKDRFSAEMPDATLATLKIQPSEPRDSAVYFCASGLVASSTSNTEAFFGQGTRLTVV.

The J gene is TRBJ2-7, the V gene TRBV10-3; D gene uncertain. The CDR3 has 12 amino acids. V dropped 8 bases and J dropped 1 base, with 9 bases sitting between them. CDR1 and CDR2 (germline): ENHRY, SYGVKD. CDR3 DNA sequence: TGTGCCATCGGATCAGGATCCTACGAGCAGTACTTC. It is translated as CAIGSGSYEQYF.

This chain connects TRBV27 to TRBJ1-1; a possible D gene is TRBD1 (6 bases). This CDR3 is built from 14 residues. Germline-derived CDR1 and CDR2 are MNHEY and SMNVEV (reference sequence). V was cut by 4 bases and J by 2 bases, with 11 bases left in between. CDR3 DNA: TGTGCCAGCAGTTGGGCGGGGGCTAACACTGAAGCTTTCTTT. Translated, it gives CASSWAGANTEAFF.

This clone has more than one count but fewer than ten. The V call is TRBV7-2, the J call TRBJ1-3, with D possibly matching TRBD1 (6 bases). V gave up 6 bases and J gave up 4 bases, with 16 bases separating them. CDR3 length: 15 amino acids. Germline assignment: CDR1 SGHTA and CDR2 FQGNSA. The CDR3 here is CASRANRTDGNTIYF. CDR3 coding DNA: TGTGCCAGCAGGGCCAACCGGACAGACGGAAACACCATATATTTT.

V usage is TRBV9 and J usage is TRBJ2-3; D not resolved. CDR3 length: 16 residues. V lost 0 bases and J lost 1, with 12 bases in between. Looked up from germline, CDR1 is SGDLS and CDR2 is YYNGEE. Here the CDR3 reads CASSVDELLGTDTQYF. CDR3 DNA: TGTGCCAGCAGCGTAGACGAGCTGCTTGGCACAGATACGCAGTATTTT.

This chain uses TRBV5-1 with TRBJ2-3; 9 nucleotides align to TRBD2. With V trimmed by 4 bases and J by 4 bases, 7 bases remained unmatched. The CDR3 runs to 15 residues. Germline V gene lookup returns CDR1 SGHRS and CDR2 YFSETQ. This CDR3 reads CASSGLAGEADTQYF. Here the CDR3 DNA reads TGCGCCAGCAGCGGATTAGCGGGGGAGGCAGATACGCAGTATTTT.

The DNA of the CDR3 is TGTGCCAGCAGTAAAGGGACAGGTTACACTGAAGCTTTCTTT. Residues: CASSKGTGYTEAFF. The chain has TRBV6-6 and TRBJ1-1, with TRBD1 matching over 8 bases. The germline gives CDR1 MNHNY, CDR2 SVGAGI (reference sequence). The CDR3 is 14 amino acids. The ends lost 5 bases at V and 3 bases at J; junction bases unmatched: 5.

The J gene is TRBJ2-2, the V gene TRBV19; D might be TRBD1 (6 bases). Trimming removed 7 bases at V and 3 bases at J, with 15 bases between. The germline V gene has CDR1 LNHDA and CDR2 SQIVND (reference sequence). CDR3 length: 15 amino acids. The CDR3 loop reads CASNPAGVDTGELFF. The CDR3 DNA reads as TGTGCCAGTAACCCGGCAGGGGTGGACACCGGGGAGCTGTTTTTT.

V is TRBV9 and J is TRBJ2-6, with unresolved D. Germline CDR1 SGDLS, CDR2 YYNGEE. This CDR3 has 15 amino acids. V dropped 0 bases and J dropped 3 bases, with 7 bases sitting between them. The CDR3 nucleotides read TGTGCCAGCAGCGTAGGAGTAGATGGGGCCAACGTCCTGACTTTC. Translating gives CASSVGVDGANVLTF.

This clone was counted a few times. This chain joins TRBV19 and TRBJ2-6, with 8 bases identical to TRBD1. Germline CDR1 is LNHDA and CDR2 is SQIVND (reference sequence). V shed 6 bases, J shed 3 bases, and the junction held 13 bases outside the gene matches. CDR3 length equals 18 residues. The DNA for the CDR3 is TGTGCCAGTAGCAAGGACAGGGTTGGCTTTGGTGGGGCCAACGTCCTGACTTTC. Translating it yields CASSKDRVGFGGANVLTF.

The gene calls are TRBV19 and TRBJ1-3; D might be TRBD1 (5 bases). V was cut by 7 bases and J by 0 bases, with 16 bases left in between. This CDR3 has 16 amino acids. CDR1 and CDR2 (germline): LNHDA, SQIVND (reference sequence). This CDR3 is CASTHGGLFSGNTIYF. The CDR3 DNA sequence: TGTGCCAGTACCCACGGGGGTCTGTTCTCTGGAAACACCATATATTTT.

This chain joins TRBV20-1 and TRBJ2-5; D ambiguous. The J call may be faulty, since TRBJ2-7 better matches the DNA end. CDR1 DFQATT and CDR2 SNEGSKA come from the germline V gene (reference sequence). The CDR3 is 11 residues long. CDR3 coding DNA: TGCAGTGCTAGGAGAACTTACGAGCAGTACTTC. Protein sequence: CSARRTYEQYF.

The chain is built from TRBV9 and TRBJ2-7; TRBD2 matches 8 bases. The V gene's germline CDR1 is SGDLS and CDR2 YYNGEE. V lost 0 bases and J lost 1; bases outside the gene matches: 3. This CDR3 has 15 residues. CDR3 nucleotides: TGTGCCAGCAGCGTAGAAGCGGGGGCGTCCTACGAGCAGTACTTC. Translating it yields CASSVEAGASYEQYF.

The chain has TRBV25-1 and TRBJ2-7; 8 nucleotides line up with TRBD1. V shed 8 bases, J shed 6 bases, and the junction held 9 bases outside the gene matches. Germline V CDR1 and CDR2: MGHDK, SYGVNS. The CDR3 runs to 13 residues. The DNA for the CDR3 is TGTGCCAGCCAAGGACAGGGAAGGGGCGAGCAGTACTTC. Its translation: CASQGQGRGEQYF.

The chain links TRBV7-2 to TRBJ1-1; 8 bases map to TRBD1. The V gene's germline CDR1 is SGHTA and CDR2 FQGNSA. This CDR3 is 15 amino acids long. The V segment lost 4 bases and the J segment 1 base; nucleotides outside the gene matches: 5. CDR3 nucleotide sequence: TGTGCCAGCAGCTATCGGACAGGGCAGAACACTGAAGCTTTCTTT. Its translation is CASSYRTGQNTEAFF.

The V call is TRBV5-5, the J call TRBJ1-2, with D possibly TRBD1 on 5 matching bases. The ends were cut back, 0 bases at V and 6 bases at J, with 15 bases in the middle. Per germline, CDR1 SGHKS and CDR2 YYEKEE (reference sequence). This CDR3 region has 15 residues. This CDR3 reads CASSLVSARADGYTF. The CDR3 DNA follows: TGTGCCAGCAGCTTGGTTAGTGCCAGGGCGGATGGCTACACCTTC.

The CDR3 reads CASSLASGGSAEQFF. In DNA form, the CDR3 reads TGTGCCAGCAGCTTAGCAAGCGGGGGGTCCGCTGAGCAGTTCTTC. The chain combines TRBV7-9 with TRBJ2-1; 9 bases map to TRBD2. The CDR3 extends over 15 amino acids. CDR1 SEHNR and CDR2 FQNEAQ come from the germline V gene (reference sequence). V lost 0 bases to trimming and J lost 9 bases; unmatched junction nucleotides: 6.

This sequence joins TRBV10-2 and TRBJ1-2; 8 bases are a match to TRBD1. CDR3 length: 14 residues. V lost 6 bases and J lost 7; bases outside the gene matches: 10. CDR1 and CDR2 from the germline V gene are WSHSY and SAAADI. The CDR3: CASSAGQGGSGYTF. DNA of the CDR3: TGCGCCAGCAGCGCAGGACAGGGCGGTAGTGGCTACACCTTC.

This rearrangement joins TRBV27 to TRBJ2-1; TRBD1 might be the D (5 bases). Trimming took off 5 bases at V and 6 bases at J, with 14 bases between the two ends. The CDR3 sequence is 14 residues long. Germline V gives CDR1 MNHEY, CDR2 SMNVEV (reference sequence). CDR3 DNA: TGTGCCAGCAGTCGCAGGGATCTCGGCAATGAGCAGTTCTTC. It codes for CASSRRDLGNEQFF.

This sequence joins TRBV9 and TRBJ2-2, with 10 positions matching TRBD2. This CDR3 contains 15 residues. Trimming removed 1 base from V and 6 bases from J; junction bases left unmatched: 3. The V gene's germline CDR1 is SGDLS and CDR2 YYNGEE. This chain's CDR3 is CASSVKAGGPGELFF. CDR3 DNA sequence: TGTGCCAGCAGCGTAAAAGCGGGGGGGCCCGGGGAGCTGTTTTTT.

The table lists this clone with a count of one. This CDR3 is also generated by other DNA sequences in the sample. The V call is TRBV28, the J call TRBJ1-4; the D gene is possibly TRBD1 (5 bases). Germline CDR1 and CDR2: MDHEN and SYDVKM. Trimming removed 6 bases from V and 5 bases from J, with 16 bases in between. The CDR3 sequence is 15 residues long. The CDR3 DNA follows: TGTGCCAGCAGCCCCTCCGGGACTGGCAATGAAAAACTGTTTTTT. Amino acid sequence: CASSPSGTGNEKLFF.

The chain links TRBV19 to TRBJ1-6, with a weak D call TRBD1 (5 bases). V lost 7 bases and J 6 bases, leaving 19 bases between the germline ends. There are 16 residues in the CDR3. Germline CDR1 reads LNHDA; CDR2 reads SQIVND (reference sequence). CDR3 sequence reads: CASKYRHQGANSPLHF. In DNA form, the CDR3 reads TGTGCCAGTAAGTATCGGCACCAAGGGGCTAATTCACCCCTCCACTTT.

In its sample, this clone was seen once. The chain combines TRBV7-2 with TRBJ2-3; TRBD2 aligns across 11 bases. Germline loops: CDR1 SGHTA, CDR2 FQGNSA. The CDR3 covers 16 residues. V was clipped by 5 bases and J by 4 bases; unmatched bases: 8. The CDR3 bases are TGTGCCAGCAGCCTATTAGCGGGGGGGGGTTCAGATACGCAGTATTTT. It encodes CASSLLAGGGSDTQYF.

This chain uses TRBV5-1 with TRBJ1-3; D is perhaps TRBD1 (6 bases). CDR1 is SGHRS and CDR2 is YFSETQ in the germline V gene. V lost 4 bases, J lost 0 bases, and 14 bases lay in between. This CDR3 comprises 16 residues. CDR3 in DNA: TGCGCCAGCAGCAGCGCAACAGGGAGCTCTGGAAACACCATATATTTT. Translation: CASSSATGSSGNTIYF.

The chain joins TRBV7-3 to TRBJ2-6; D is possibly TRBD2 (6 bases). V was clipped by 2 bases and J by 4 bases, with 6 bases between them. The germline gives CDR1 SGHTA, CDR2 FQGTGA. The CDR3 consists of 14 residues. This CDR3 reads CASSLGGGANVLTF. The CDR3 DNA reads as TGTGCCAGCAGCTTAGGAGGGGGGGCCAACGTCCTGACTTTC.